This TCR beta chain was sequenced in a study of prognosis after radiotherapy for stage I lung cancer. Using two-round multiplex PCR, the authors amplified TCR beta CDR3 from genomic DNA. TRBV and TRBJ genes each had their own specific primers in first-round PCR. TCRdb processed the multiplex PCR reads anew with MiXCR; each CDR3 protein has one entry. The table lists around 19,000 distinct CDR3 sequences, 45% to 50% of them singletons. The ends were cut back, 6 bases at V and 9 bases at J, with 12 bases in the middle. This CDR3 has 12 residues. Germline CDR1 is MDHEN and CDR2 is SYDVKM. By proportion, this clonotype is medium-sized.

The sample consisted of PBMCs, taken before or after stereotactic body radiation therapy (not recorded which). The sequence was obtained from a donor aged 50 or older with non-small cell lung cancer. V and J are TRBV28 and TRBJ1-5; D is unresolved. The CDR3 is CASRQATRPQHF. The DNA of the CDR3 is TGTGCCAGCAGGCAAGCAACCCGGCCCCAGCATTTT.